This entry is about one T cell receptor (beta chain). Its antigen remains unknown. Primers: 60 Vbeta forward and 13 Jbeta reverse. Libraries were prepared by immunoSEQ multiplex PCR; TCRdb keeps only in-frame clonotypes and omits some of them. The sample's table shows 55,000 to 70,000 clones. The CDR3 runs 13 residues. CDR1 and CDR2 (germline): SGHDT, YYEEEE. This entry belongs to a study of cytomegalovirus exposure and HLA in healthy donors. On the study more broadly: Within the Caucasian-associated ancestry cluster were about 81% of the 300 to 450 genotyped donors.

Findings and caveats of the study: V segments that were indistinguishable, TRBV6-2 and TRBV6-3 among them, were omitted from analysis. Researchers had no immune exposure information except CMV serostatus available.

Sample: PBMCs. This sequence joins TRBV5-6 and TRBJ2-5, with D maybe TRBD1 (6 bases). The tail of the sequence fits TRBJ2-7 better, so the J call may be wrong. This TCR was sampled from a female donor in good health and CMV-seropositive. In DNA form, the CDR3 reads TGTGCCAGCAGCTTGCAACAGGGCAACGAGCAGTACTTC. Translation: CASSLQQGNEQYF.